The 30 T cell receptor beta chains below were found in one sample sequenced in a study of shared clonotypes between healthy human individuals. Profiling relied on immunoSEQ multiplex PCR, and the TCRdb table lists in-frame clones only, not all of them. The data show over 2 million clones, with about 95% seen just once and roughly 0.13% held by the top ten. Sequenced sample: naive CD4+ T cells sorted from blood. The subset denotes: CD45RA+ positively selected. These TCRs come from a young man in good health.

The chain uses TRBV7-9 and TRBJ2-7, with TRBD1 matching 9 bases. V trimming: 3 bases; J trimming: 7 bases; junction bases outside the gene matches: 7. Germline V gene data show CDR1 as SEHNR and CDR2 as FQNEAQ (reference sequence). The CDR3 contains 14 residues. The CDR3 nucleotides read TGTGCCAGCAGCTTTGGACAGGGGACCGCGGAGCAGTACTTC. Its translation: CASSFGQGTAEQYF.

The chain has TRBV6-1 and TRBJ1-6; 9 nucleotides line up with TRBD1. The germline gives CDR1 MNHNS, CDR2 SASEGT. Unmatched junction bases numbered 10, after V lost 1 base and J lost 0 bases. The CDR3 runs 20 residues. The CDR3 nucleotides are TGTGCCAGCAGTGAAGGCCTCGGGACAGGGAAGAGCTCCTATAATTCACCCCTCCACTTT. Translating gives CASSEGLGTGKSSYNSPLHF.

This chain links TRBV7-9 with TRBJ1-4; 7 bases fit TRBD1. V shed 1 base and J 8 bases; nucleotides not matched to a gene: 7. CDR1 and CDR2 from the germline V gene are SEHNR and FQNEAQ (reference sequence). This CDR3 has 15 residues. Here the CDR3 DNA reads TGTGCCAGCAGCTTAGATGAGGGGGCAACAGAAAAACTGTTTTTT. It yields the protein CASSLDEGATEKLFF.

This chain links TRBV9 with TRBJ2-7; possibly TRBD2 for D (6 bases). V was clipped by 4 bases and J by 4 bases, with 15 bases between them. The CDR3 is 14 amino acids. Germline loops: CDR1 SGDLS, CDR2 YYNGEE. Here the CDR3 DNA reads TGTGCCAGCAGCCTCCGGGACTGGGGATACGAGCAGTACTTC. It encodes CASSLRDWGYEQYF.

As DNA, the CDR3 is TGTGCCAGCAGTGAATTCTCCGGGACTAGCAATCGAGACGAGCAGTACTTC. It is translated as CASSEFSGTSNRDEQYF. The chain employs TRBV2 and TRBJ2-7, with TRBD2 matching over 9 bases. The CDR3 totals 17 residues. CDR1 and CDR2 from the germline V gene are SNHLY and FYNNEI. The junction had 13 bases not matched to a gene; V was cut back by 2 bases and J by 5 bases.

With respect to this clone: The same CDR3 arises from other DNA sequences in this sample as well. This rearrangement joins TRBV5-4 to TRBJ2-5; no definite D call. The V gene lost 1 base and the J gene lost 2 bases, with 6 bases spanning the gap. This CDR3 has 13 residues. From germline, CDR1 is SGHNT and CDR2 YYREEE (reference sequence). In DNA form, the CDR3 reads TGTGCCAGCAGCTTGTCGGCGCAAGAGACCCAGTACTTC. Residues: CASSLSAQETQYF.

This clone came up once. The chain is built from TRBV27 and TRBJ1-6; TRBD1 is a possible D gene (6 bases). The CDR3 is 15 residues long. The germline gives CDR1 MNHEY, CDR2 SMNVEV (reference sequence). V gave up 5 bases and J gave up 7 bases, with 15 bases separating them. The CDR3 region has the DNA TGTGCCAGCAGTCCTGGGACACGTTTCAATTCACCCCTCCACTTT. Encoded protein: CASSPGTRFNSPLHF.

The chain has TRBV25-1 and TRBJ2-5; 10 nucleotides line up with TRBD2. This CDR3 is 15 amino acids long. CDR1 and CDR2 from the germline V gene are MGHDK and SYGVNS. J was trimmed by 3 bases and V by 6 bases; bases with no gene match: 7. CDR3 sequence (DNA): TGTGCCAGCAGAAAAGACCTAGCGGGGGAAGAGACCCAGTACTTC. It translates to CASRKDLAGEETQYF.

The chain recombines TRBV7-9 with TRBJ2-2; D is perhaps TRBD1 or TRBD2 (5 bases each). The V end was cut by 0 bases, the J end by 4 bases, with 12 bases between. This CDR3 comprises 16 residues. CDR1 and CDR2 (germline): SEHNR, FQNEAQ (reference sequence). Here the CDR3 DNA reads TGTGCCAGCAGCTTAGCGGGGCGGGTCGGCACCGGGGAGCTGTTTTTT. Its protein is CASSLAGRVGTGELFF.

Notes on this clone: The sample contains more than one DNA sequence encoding this CDR3. The rearrangement joins TRBV28 to TRBJ1-2; D gene unclear. The germline CDR1 and CDR2 sequences are MDHEN and SYDVKM. This CDR3 has 14 amino acids. Trimming pared 6 bases from V and 2 bases from J, leaving 13 bases between. The CDR3 sequence: CASSPSGNNYGYTF. The CDR3, as DNA: TGTGCCAGCAGCCCTTCCGGAAACAACTATGGCTACACCTTC.

This clone was recorded a few times. The V and J genes are TRBV30 and TRBJ2-2; possibly TRBD1 or TRBD2 for D (5 bases each). The V end was cut by 0 bases, the J end by 5 bases, with 13 bases between. There are 15 residues in the CDR3. Germline-derived CDR1 and CDR2 are GTSNPN and SVGIG (reference sequence). CDR3 amino acids: CAWSVLRGATGELFF. The CDR3, as DNA: TGTGCCTGGAGTGTACTTAGGGGAGCGACCGGGGAGCTGTTTTTT.

The V call is TRBV4-3, the J call TRBJ2-7, with D possibly TRBD2 on 6 matching bases. The germline gives CDR1 LGHNA, CDR2 YSLEER. Trimming took 0 bases from V and 6 from J, leaving 15 bases between them. The CDR3 totals 15 residues. The CDR3 coding sequence is TGCGCCAGCAGCCAAGACTCCCGGGAGTATGGCGAGCAGTACTTC. This sequence encodes CASSQDSREYGEQYF.

CDR3 DNA: TGTGCCAGCAGTCAAAACAGGGTGAACTATGGCTACACCTTC. Protein product: CASSQNRVNYGYTF. The rearrangement uses TRBV28 and TRBJ1-2; tentatively, D is TRBD1 (6 bases). The V and J ends lost 5 bases and 2 bases respectively, with 12 bases between them. The germline gives CDR1 MDHEN, CDR2 SYDVKM. The CDR3 consists of 14 residues.

V usage is TRBV5-4 and J usage is TRBJ2-5; D is uncertain. The CDR3 contains 14 residues. CDR1 SGHNT and CDR2 YYREEE come from the germline V gene (reference sequence). Trimming shortened V by 0 bases and J by 5 bases, and 11 bases separated the two germline ends. CDR3 DNA sequence: TGTGCCAGCAGCTTGGGGAATACGGTGGAGACCCAGTACTTC. Translated, it gives CASSLGNTVETQYF.

This chain connects TRBV5-6 to TRBJ2-3; 11 positions agree with TRBD2. Germline lookup yields CDR1 SGHDT and CDR2 YYEEEE. The V and J ends lost 5 bases and 3 bases, in that order; junction bases with no gene match: 11. This CDR3 is built from 17 residues. The CDR3 DNA reads as TGTGCCAGCAGTAAGAGAACTAGCGGGAGTAGGACAGATACGCAGTATTTT. This codes for CASSKRTSGSRTDTQYF.

J is TRBJ1-4 and V is TRBV30; D call uncertain. This CDR3 has 13 amino acids. The V end was cut by 4 bases, the J end by 5 bases, with 11 bases between. In germline, CDR1 is GTSNPN, CDR2 SVGIG (reference sequence). The CDR3 reads CAWIGQRNEKLFF. The CDR3, as DNA: TGTGCCTGGATTGGGCAGCGGAATGAAAAACTGTTTTTT.

The J gene is TRBJ2-7, the V gene TRBV9; 9 nucleotides align to TRBD1. Germline CDR1 and CDR2: SGDLS and YYNGEE. J lost 4 bases, V lost 1 base, and 3 bases had no gene match. The CDR3 sequence is 14 residues long. The CDR3 here is CASSVNDRGYEQYF. In nucleotides, the CDR3 is TGTGCCAGCAGCGTAAATGACAGGGGGTACGAGCAGTACTTC.

The V call is TRBV9, the J call TRBJ1-5; 8 bases align to TRBD1. The length of the CDR3 is 17 residues. In germline, CDR1 is SGDLS, CDR2 YYNGEE. Losses at the gene ends were 0 bases for V and 2 bases for J; bases not matched to a gene: 7. The CDR3 reads CASSVAQGAGGNQPQHF. DNA of the CDR3: TGTGCCAGCAGCGTAGCGCAGGGGGCTGGAGGCAATCAGCCCCAGCATTTT.

This clone occurred once. The identical CDR3 is also encoded by other nucleotide sequences in the sample. The rearrangement uses TRBV5-1 and TRBJ1-3; no reliable D call. The CDR3 is made up of 14 amino acids. The germline V gene has CDR1 SGHRS and CDR2 YFSETQ. Trimming left V 0 bases short and J 1 base short, with 5 bases between. Written as DNA, the CDR3 is TGCGCCAGCAGCTTGGACAGTTCTGGAAACACCATATATTTT. Residues: CASSLDSSGNTIYF.

The chain links TRBV2 to TRBJ2-1; unclear D gene. This CDR3 spans 11 amino acids. The germline gives CDR1 SNHLY, CDR2 FYNNEI. The V gene lost 6 bases and the J gene lost 9 bases, with 9 bases spanning the gap. CDR3 DNA: TGTGCCAGCAGCAAAGGGTTTGAGCAGTTCTTC. Its translation is CASSKGFEQFF.

DNA of the CDR3: TGTGCCAGCAGCTTGGCCCGGTGGGGGGGCTCCTACAATGAGCAGTTCTTC. The encoded protein is CASSLARWGGSYNEQFF. This chain joins TRBV5-4 and TRBJ2-1, with 7 bases aligning to TRBD2. Losses at the gene ends were 0 bases for V and 0 bases for J; bases not matched to a gene: 6. This CDR3 is built from 17 residues. Per germline, CDR1 SGHNT and CDR2 YYREEE (reference sequence).

The chain uses TRBV18 and TRBJ2-5; D gene ambiguous. Germline loops: CDR1 KGHSH, CDR2 LQKENI. Trimming stripped 4 bases from V and 2 bases from J, with 11 bases between. This CDR3 is 14 amino acids long. CDR3 DNA: TGTGCCAGCTCACTGGTCCCCAGTCAAGAGACCCAGTACTTC. Translating gives CASSLVPSQETQYF.

The chain combines TRBV6-5 with TRBJ2-7; D perhaps matches TRBD1 (6 bases). This CDR3 comprises 15 residues. In germline, CDR1 is MNHEY, CDR2 SVGAGI. Trimming left V 0 bases short and J 1 base short, with 10 bases between. The CDR3 spells CASSYSATGSYEQYF. Here the CDR3 DNA reads TGTGCCAGCAGTTACTCCGCGACAGGTTCCTACGAGCAGTACTTC.

The chain couples TRBV6-6 to TRBJ2-5, with 12 bases matching TRBD2. Germline CDR1 reads MNHNY; CDR2 reads SVGAGI (reference sequence). V dropped 7 bases and J dropped 11; count of bases not matched to a gene: 11. The CDR3 covers 14 residues. CDR3 protein: CASNPLAGGATQYF. CDR3 nucleotides: TGTGCCAGCAATCCACTAGCGGGGGGCGCCACGCAGTACTTC.

As for this clone: The same CDR3 is also encoded by other DNA sequences in this sample. This rearrangement joins TRBV5-1 to TRBJ1-6; unclear D gene. V was clipped by 0 bases and J by 9 bases, with 7 bases between them. The CDR3 is 13 amino acids. Looked up from germline, CDR1 is SGHRS and CDR2 is YFSETQ. As DNA, the CDR3 is TGCGCCAGCAGCTTGGCCGGGCGTTCACCCCTCCACTTT. Amino acids: CASSLAGRSPLHF.

This rearrangement joins TRBV2 to TRBJ2-3, with D possibly TRBD2 on 5 matching bases. V was cut by 6 bases and J by 5 bases, with 18 bases left in between. Germline loops: CDR1 SNHLY, CDR2 FYNNEI. This CDR3 is 15 amino acids long. CDR3 in amino acids: CASRRRTAGGDTQYF. Here the CDR3 DNA reads TGTGCCAGCAGGCGACGGACTGCTGGTGGAGATACGCAGTATTTT.

The gene calls are TRBV6-5 and TRBJ2-7; 12 nucleotides line up with TRBD2. V dropped 0 bases and J dropped 4; count of bases not matched to a gene: 4. There are 16 residues in the CDR3. Germline values: CDR1 MNHEY, CDR2 SVGAGI. CDR3 sequence reads: CASSYSTSGSAYEQYF. The DNA for the CDR3 is TGTGCCAGCAGTTACTCGACTAGCGGGAGCGCTTACGAGCAGTACTTC.

V gene TRBV7-2 combines with J gene TRBJ1-1, with TRBD1 identical over 7 bases. The CDR3 length is 16 residues. The J segment lost 2 bases and the V segment lost 4 bases, leaving 10 bases of the junction unmatched. Germline CDR1 reads SGHTA; CDR2 reads FQGNSA. The CDR3 region has the DNA TGTGCCAGCAGCTCCTCCCTGGGGACAGTAAACACTGAAGCTTTCTTT. This gives the protein CASSSSLGTVNTEAFF.

A remark on this clone: Additional DNA sequences in this sample encode the identical CDR3. The rearrangement joins TRBV5-1 to TRBJ1-5; D is possibly TRBD1 (6 bases). In germline, CDR1 is SGHRS, CDR2 YFSETQ. The CDR3 contains 15 residues. Trimming left V 4 bases short and J 1 base short, with 12 bases between. DNA of the CDR3: TGCGCCAGCAGCCTGGAGGGGGTGAGCAATCAGCCCCAGCATTTT. It codes for CASSLEGVSNQPQHF.

V usage is TRBV6-1 and J usage is TRBJ1-1, with D perhaps TRBD1 (5 bases). Deletions cut 11 bases from V and 0 bases from J, with 13 bases between. The CDR3 is 13 residues long. Germline lookup yields CDR1 MNHNS and CDR2 SASEGT. This chain's CDR3 is CAGTRGLNTEAFF. The CDR3, as DNA: TGTGCCGGTACTCGGGGACTGAACACTGAAGCTTTCTTT.